The clone carrying this T cell receptor (beta chain) has just a few counts. Its target is not known. Here immunoSEQ multiplex PCR was the method, and the copy in TCRdb shows in-frame clones only, minus some. This table holds 34,000 or so clones, about four fifths found once. This sample is part of a study of PD-1 blockade in classical Hodgkin lymphoma. V lost 8 bases to trimming and J lost 4 bases, with 12 bases between them. Germline loops: CDR1 MDHEN, CDR2 SYDVKM. The CDR3 runs 12 residues. Regarding time point: cycle 4 day 1 (C4D1), after five to seven weeks of nivolumab. Each patient's relapse followed autologous stem cell transplantation, and brentuximab vedotin exposure varied. Study-wide points: Prior therapy or disease activity may underlie the repertoire differences, whose causes remain undefined. The baseline diversity of complete responders showed similarity to that of newly diagnosed patients.

The specimen was peripheral blood mononuclear cells (PBMCs), collected before the fourth cycle of nivolumab. The gene calls are TRBV28 and TRBJ2-7; D uncertain. The TCR sequence derives from a human donor with classical Hodgkin lymphoma. Here the CDR3 DNA reads TGTGCCAGCGGTACAGTGACTTACGAGCAGTACTTC. Its translation is CASGTVTYEQYF. Combining the CDR3 with reference TRBV28 and TRBJ2-7 gives the whole variable domain DVKVTQSSRYLVKRTGEKVFLECVQDMDHENMFWYRQDPGLGLRLIYFSYDVKMKEKGDIPEGYSVSREKKERFSLILESASTNQTSMYLCASGTVTYEQYFGPGTRLTVT.